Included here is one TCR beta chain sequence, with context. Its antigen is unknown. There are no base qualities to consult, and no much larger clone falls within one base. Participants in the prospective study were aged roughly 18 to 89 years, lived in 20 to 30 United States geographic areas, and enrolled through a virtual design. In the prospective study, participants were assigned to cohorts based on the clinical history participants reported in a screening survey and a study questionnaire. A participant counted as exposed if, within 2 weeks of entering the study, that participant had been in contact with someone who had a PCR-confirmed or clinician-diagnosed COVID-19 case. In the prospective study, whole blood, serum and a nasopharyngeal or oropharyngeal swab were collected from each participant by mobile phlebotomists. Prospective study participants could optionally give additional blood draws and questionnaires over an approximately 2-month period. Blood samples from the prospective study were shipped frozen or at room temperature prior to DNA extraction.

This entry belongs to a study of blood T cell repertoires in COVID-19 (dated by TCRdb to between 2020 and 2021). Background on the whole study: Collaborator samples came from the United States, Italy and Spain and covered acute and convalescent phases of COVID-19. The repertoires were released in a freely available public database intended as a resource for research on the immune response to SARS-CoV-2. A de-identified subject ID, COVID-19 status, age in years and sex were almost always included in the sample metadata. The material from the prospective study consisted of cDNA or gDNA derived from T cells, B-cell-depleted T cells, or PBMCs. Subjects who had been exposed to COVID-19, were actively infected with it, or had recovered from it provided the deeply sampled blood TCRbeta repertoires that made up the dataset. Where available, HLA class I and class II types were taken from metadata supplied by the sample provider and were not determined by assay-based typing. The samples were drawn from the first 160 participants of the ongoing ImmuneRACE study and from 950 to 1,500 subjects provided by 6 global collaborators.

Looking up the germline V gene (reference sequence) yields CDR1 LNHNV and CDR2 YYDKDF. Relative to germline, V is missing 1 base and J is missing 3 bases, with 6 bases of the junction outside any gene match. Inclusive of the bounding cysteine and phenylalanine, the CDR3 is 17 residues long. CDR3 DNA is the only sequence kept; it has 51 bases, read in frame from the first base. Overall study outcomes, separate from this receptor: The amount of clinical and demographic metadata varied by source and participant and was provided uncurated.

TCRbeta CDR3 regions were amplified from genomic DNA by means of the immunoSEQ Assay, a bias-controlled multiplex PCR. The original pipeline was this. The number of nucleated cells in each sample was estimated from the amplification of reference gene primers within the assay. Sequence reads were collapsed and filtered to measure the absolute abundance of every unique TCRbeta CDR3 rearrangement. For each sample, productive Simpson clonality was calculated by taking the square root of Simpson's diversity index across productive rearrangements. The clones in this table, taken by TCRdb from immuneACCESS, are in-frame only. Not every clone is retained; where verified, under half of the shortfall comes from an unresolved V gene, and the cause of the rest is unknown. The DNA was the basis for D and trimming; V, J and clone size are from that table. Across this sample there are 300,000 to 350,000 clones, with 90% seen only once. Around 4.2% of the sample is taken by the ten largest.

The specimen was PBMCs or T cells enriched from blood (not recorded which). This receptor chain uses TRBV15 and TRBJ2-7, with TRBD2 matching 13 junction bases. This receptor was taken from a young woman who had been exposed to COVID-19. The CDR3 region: CATSRALLAGGVYEQYF. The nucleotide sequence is TGTGCCACCAGCAGAGCTCTACTAGCGGGGGGGGTCTACGAGCAGTACTTC.